This paragraph reports one T cell receptor (beta chain). A fixed DNA input of about 0.35 ug was used per bulk PBMC sample. The method was immunoSEQ multiplex PCR; TCRdb's version includes in-frame clones alone and lacks a portion of them. Of approximately 15,000 clones in the sample, 80% to 95% were seen once. The data are from a study of blood T cell dynamics during melanoma immunotherapy. Time point noted: week 3, after first cycle of checkpoint inhibitor. Prior systemic cancer therapy, immunosuppressant use and other active malignancies excluded patients. J gave up 3 bases and V 2 bases, and 9 bases lay outside the gene matches. The germline CDR1 and CDR2 sequences are SGHDT and YYEEEE. This CDR3 has 17 amino acids.

This sequence originates from a human donor with melanoma. The sample here was blood, taken from a patient treated with checkpoint blockade. The V gene is TRBV5-6, the J gene TRBJ1-3, with 9 bases fitting TRBD1. The chain's CDR3 is CASSFASWTGVGNTIYF. CDR3 DNA: TGTGCCAGCAGCTTTGCGTCGTGGACAGGGGTTGGAAACACCATATATTTT. Looking up the rest from reference TRBV5-6 and TRBJ1-3 gives the full variable domain: DAGVTQSPTHLIKTRGQQVTLRCSPKSGHDTVSWYQQALGQGPQFIFQYYEEEERQRGNFPDRFSGHQFPNYSSELNVNALLLGDSALYLCASSFASWTGVGNTIYFGEGSWLTVV.